The 21 T cell receptor beta chains below were found in one sample sequenced in a study of blood T cells in healthy people across ages. Using a J-beta primer mix together with a sample-barcoded 5' primer, a second PCR was run for roughly 7 to 12 cycles. TCRdb processed the 5' RACE reads anew with MiXCR; each CDR3 protein has one entry. This sample has 600,000 to 850,000 distinct CDR3 sequences; just under 25% occur once, and the top ten carry roughly 9%. The sample was also reused in another study, on T cells of mothers and their children.

Sequencing was carried out using blood. The receptors come from a boy younger than 18 in good health.

This clonotype was seen at least ten times. The chain has TRBV10-3 and TRBJ2-1, with no clear D. Germline assignment: CDR1 ENHRY and CDR2 SYGVKD. Trimming removed 4 bases from V and 5 bases from J, with 6 bases in between. This CDR3 region has 12 residues. CDR3: CAISGGDNEQFF. CDR3 coding DNA: TGTGCCATCAGTGGAGGAGACAATGAGCAGTTCTTC.

The chain carries TRBV29-1 and TRBJ2-6; D may be TRBD1 or TRBD2 (5 bases each). V was clipped by 1 base and J by 3 bases, with 10 bases between them. The CDR3 has 15 residues. Germline V gene lookup returns CDR1 SQVTM and CDR2 ANQGSEA. The CDR3 is CSVEGGSGGANVLTF. The CDR3 nucleotides read TGCAGCGTTGAAGGGGGGAGTGGTGGGGCCAACGTCCTGACTTTC. Complete variable domain (other parts from reference TRBV29-1 and TRBJ2-6): SAVISQKPSRDICQRGTSLTIQCQVDSQVTMMFWYRQQPGQSLTLIATANQGSEATYESGFVIDKFPISRPNLTFSTLTVSNMSPEDSSIYLCSVEGGSGGANVLTFGAGSRLTVL.

This sequence joins TRBV3-1 and TRBJ2-7; TRBD1 matches 7 bases. This CDR3 comprises 12 residues. Germline values: CDR1 LGHDT, CDR2 YNNKEL (reference sequence). Trimming cost V 9 bases and J 2 bases; bases outside gene matches: 4. The CDR3 DNA reads TGTGCCAGGCTGGGACAGCCCTACGAGCAGTACGTC. It specifies CARLGQPYEQYV.

The rearrangement links TRBV20-1 to TRBJ2-7; tentatively, D is TRBD1 (5 bases). Per germline, CDR1 DFQATT and CDR2 SNEGSKA (reference sequence). The CDR3 consists of 13 residues. Trimming removed 5 bases at V and 5 bases at J, with 16 bases between. This CDR3 reads CSAGAPQHDEQYF. The CDR3 DNA reads TGCAGTGCTGGGGCACCGCAACACGACGAGCAGTACTTC.

The gene calls are TRBV6-1 and TRBJ2-7; a possible D gene is TRBD2 (6 bases). Per germline, CDR1 MNHNS and CDR2 SASEGT. Trimming removed 0 bases at V and 5 bases at J, with 11 bases between. This CDR3 comprises 14 residues. The CDR3 nucleotides are TGTGCCAGCAGTGAAGCATCCGGGAGCGACGAGCAGTACTTC. This encodes CASSEASGSDEQYF.

This clonotype was seen a handful of times. The chain carries TRBV5-1 and TRBJ2-1; maybe TRBD2 (5 bases). This CDR3 comprises 14 residues. Germline CDR1 and CDR2: SGHRS and YFSETQ. The V gene lost 4 bases and the J gene lost 7 bases, with 15 bases spanning the gap. The CDR3, as DNA: TGCGCCAGCAGCACAGCGGTTGGTTGGAATGAGCAGTTCTTC. Its translation is CASSTAVGWNEQFF.

The chain is built from TRBV12-3 or TRBV12-4 and TRBJ2-1; 9 bases line up with TRBD2. Near its end, the DNA agrees better with TRBJ2-5, so the J call may be wrong. The CDR3 runs to 16 residues. The CDR3 DNA is TGTGCCAGCAGATTCCTAACTAGCGGGTGTTCGGAGACCCAGTACTTC. This codes for CASRFLTSGCSETQYF.

This clonotype appeared a few times. The chain carries TRBV20-1 and TRBJ1-4; D possibly corresponds to TRBD1 (6 bases). Trimming took off 3 bases at V and 7 bases at J, with 12 bases between the two ends. Germline CDR1 is DFQATT and CDR2 is SNEGSKA (reference sequence). The CDR3 is made up of 13 amino acids. This chain's CDR3 is CSASRGNLEKLFF. CDR3 coding DNA: TGCAGTGCTAGTAGGGGGAATCTTGAAAAACTGTTTTTT.

This clonotype appeared a few times. The rearrangement uses TRBV7-2 and TRBJ2-5; D call uncertain. The J call may not be correct, given that the DNA end is closer to TRBJ2-7. The V gene's germline CDR1 is SGHTA and CDR2 FQGNSA. CDR3 length: 13 residues. This CDR3 reads CASSFQLEREQYF. The CDR3 nucleotides read TGTGCCAGCAGCTTCCAGCTCGAGCGCGAGCAGTACTTC.

The rearrangement uses TRBV11-2 and TRBJ1-6; D might be TRBD1 (5 bases). This CDR3 has 16 residues. V gave up 2 bases and J gave up 1 base, with 9 bases separating them. Germline assignment: CDR1 SGHAT and CDR2 FQNNGV. As DNA, the CDR3 is TGTGCCAGCAGCTTATACGGGGGGTCCTATAATTCACCCCTCCACTTT. Protein sequence: CASSLYGGSYNSPLHF. Full variable domain (missing parts from reference TRBV11-2 and TRBJ1-6): EAGVAQSPRYKIIEKRQSVAFWCNPISGHATLYWYQQILGQGPKLLIQFQNNGVVDDSQLPKDRFSAERLKGVDSTLKIQPAKLEDSAVYLCASSLYGGSYNSPLHFGNGTRLTVT.

This clonotype showed up just a few times. This chain uses TRBV20-1 with TRBJ1-2; D is undetermined. The germline V gene has CDR1 DFQATT and CDR2 SNEGSKA (reference sequence). The CDR3 runs to 18 residues. V dropped 0 bases and J dropped 6 bases, with 26 bases sitting between them. The CDR3 protein is CSARDRSVPGAAPNGYTF. CDR3 coding DNA: TGCAGTGCTAGAGATAGGTCGGTTCCTGGAGCAGCACCGAATGGCTACACCTTC.

This chain connects TRBV28 to TRBJ2-5, with D possibly being TRBD2 (5 bases). Germline-derived CDR1 and CDR2 are MDHEN and SYDVKM. The V end was cut by 5 bases, the J end by 6 bases, with 10 bases between. The CDR3 runs 12 residues. CDR3 DNA sequence: TGTGCCAGCAGTCCCGGGGAACAGACCCAGTACTTC. Translating gives CASSPGEQTQYF.

The chain combines TRBV5-1 with TRBJ1-2; the D gene is possibly TRBD1 (5 bases). The CDR3 has 16 residues. Germline V gene data show CDR1 as SGHRS and CDR2 as YFSETQ. The V and J ends lost 0 bases and 4 bases respectively, with 16 bases between them. As DNA, the CDR3 is TGCGCCAGCAGCTTGGAGGGTACCCTGGGGACCTATGGCTACACCTTC. This codes for CASSLEGTLGTYGYTF.

The sample holds a few counts of this clonotype. This chain links TRBV7-2 with TRBJ2-3; D could derive from TRBD1 or TRBD2 (8 bases each). Germline V gene sequence: CDR1 SGHTA, CDR2 FQGNSA. The CDR3 spans 17 residues. V was trimmed by 5 bases and J by 4 bases, leaving 22 bases between them. The CDR3 reads CASSPLRGREVPDTQYF. The CDR3 DNA reads TGTGCCAGCAGCCCCCTCAGGGGGCGGGAGGTCCCAGATACGCAGTATTTT.

This clonotype has a single count. The chain couples TRBV10-3 to TRBJ2-1, with 8 bases aligning to TRBD2. J was trimmed by 7 bases and V by 10 bases; bases with no gene match: 9. The CDR3 has 13 amino acids. The germline V gene encodes CDR1 ENHRY and CDR2 SYGVKD. The CDR3 nucleotides read TGTGCCACAACCGGGGGGGCCATAAATGAGCAGTTCTTC. It is translated as CATTGGAINEQFF.

The gene calls are TRBV7-2 and TRBJ2-5; D is undetermined. Germline V CDR1 and CDR2: SGHTA, FQGNSA. V shed 7 bases and J shed 2 bases, with 11 bases lying between them. CDR3 length: 13 amino acids. The CDR3 nucleotides are TGTGCCAGCAACAAAGGGTATCAAGAGACCCAGTACTTC. It translates to CASNKGYQETQYF. Using reference TRBV7-2 and TRBJ2-5 for the parts outside the CDR3, the full variable domain is GAGVSQSPSNKVTEKGKDVELRCDPISGHTALYWYRQSLGQGLEFLIYFQGNSAPDKSGLPSDRFSAERTGGSVSTLTIQRTQQEDSAVYLCASNKGYQETQYFGPGTRLLVL.

The chain uses TRBV12-3 or TRBV12-4 and TRBJ2-5; no firm D call. V gave up 5 bases and J gave up 5 bases, with 9 bases separating them. CDR3 length equals 12 residues. The CDR3 protein is CASSRIRETQYF. The CDR3 DNA follows: TGTGCCAGCAGTCGCATTAGGGAGACCCAGTACTTC.

This clonotype turned up a few times. J is TRBJ2-3 and V is TRBV4-1, with D perhaps TRBD2 (5 bases). The CDR3 is 16 residues long. In germline, CDR1 is MGHRA, CDR2 YSYEKL. V was shortened by 0 bases and J by 2 bases, with 12 bases between the two germline ends. CDR3 sequence reads: CASSQEPAENTDTQYF. The CDR3 nucleotides read TGCGCCAGCAGCCAAGAGCCAGCGGAGAACACAGATACGCAGTATTTT.

There are a few counts of this clonotype. The V gene is TRBV7-2, the J gene TRBJ2-1; no clear D gene. The J call is in doubt because the DNA end fits TRBJ2-5 better. Germline CDR1 and CDR2: SGHTA and FQGNSA. The CDR3 extends over 14 amino acids. CDR3 sequence reads: CASSARRSQETQYF. CDR3 nucleotide sequence: TGTGCCAGCAGCGCCCGACGGAGCCAAGAGACCCAGTACTTC.

The sample holds one count of this clonotype. The chain joins TRBV20-1 to TRBJ1-2, with D perhaps TRBD1 (6 bases). Trimming left V 7 bases short and J 3 bases short, with 18 bases between. The CDR3 sequence is 14 residues long. Germline lookup yields CDR1 DFQATT and CDR2 SNEGSKA (reference sequence). CDR3 in amino acids: CSGRQENADYGYTF. The CDR3 DNA follows: TGCAGTGGCAGACAGGAAAACGCGGACTATGGCTACACCTTC.

This sequence joins TRBV5-4 and TRBJ2-2; the match to TRBD2 covers 7 bases. CDR1 and CDR2 (germline): SGHNT, YYREEE (reference sequence). Trimming at V came to 4 bases and at J to 6 bases, leaving 12 bases not matched to a gene. CDR3 length equals 16 residues. CDR3 coding DNA: TGTGCCAGCAGCAGGGAGCGGGACCGCCTCCCCGGGGAGCTGTTTTTT. Protein: CASSRERDRLPGELFF.